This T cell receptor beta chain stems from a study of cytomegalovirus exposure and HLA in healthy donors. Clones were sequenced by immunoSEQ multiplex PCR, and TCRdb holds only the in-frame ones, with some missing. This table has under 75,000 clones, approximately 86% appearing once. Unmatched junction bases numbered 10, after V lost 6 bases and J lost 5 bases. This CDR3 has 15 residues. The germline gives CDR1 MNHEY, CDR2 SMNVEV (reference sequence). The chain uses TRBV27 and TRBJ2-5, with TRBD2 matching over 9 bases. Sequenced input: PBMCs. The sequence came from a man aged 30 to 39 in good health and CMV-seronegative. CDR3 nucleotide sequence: TGTGCCAGCAGCTATGGAGGCGCGGGGGGGGAGACCCAGTACTTC. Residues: CASSYGGAGGETQYF.